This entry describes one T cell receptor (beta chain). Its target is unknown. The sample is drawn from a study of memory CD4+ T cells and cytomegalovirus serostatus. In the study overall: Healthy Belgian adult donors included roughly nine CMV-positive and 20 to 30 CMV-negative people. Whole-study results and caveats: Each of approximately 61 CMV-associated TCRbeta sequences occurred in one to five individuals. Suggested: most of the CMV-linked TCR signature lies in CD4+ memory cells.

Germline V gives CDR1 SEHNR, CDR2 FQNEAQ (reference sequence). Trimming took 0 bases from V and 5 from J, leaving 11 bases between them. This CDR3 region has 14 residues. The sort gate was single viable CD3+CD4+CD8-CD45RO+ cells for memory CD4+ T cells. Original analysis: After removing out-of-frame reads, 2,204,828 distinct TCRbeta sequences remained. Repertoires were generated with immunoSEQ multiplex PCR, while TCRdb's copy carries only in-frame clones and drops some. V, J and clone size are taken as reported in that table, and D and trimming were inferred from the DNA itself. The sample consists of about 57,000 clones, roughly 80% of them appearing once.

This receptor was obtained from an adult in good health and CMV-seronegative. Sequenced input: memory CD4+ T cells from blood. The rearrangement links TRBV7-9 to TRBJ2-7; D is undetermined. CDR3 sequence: CASSLANFGDEQYF. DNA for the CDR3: TGTGCCAGCAGCTTAGCGAATTTCGGAGACGAGCAGTACTTC.